This record looks at one T cell receptor beta chain sequence and its context. This specimen comes from a study of blood T cell repertoires in COVID-19. Turning to the study itself: COVID-19 samples from acute and convalescent phases originated in the United States, Italy and Spain. PBMCs, B-cell-depleted T cells, or T cells were the source of the cDNA or gDNA that made up the material.

The CDR3 has 14 residues. The germline gives CDR1 MGHRA, CDR2 YSYEKL. The V gene lost 2 bases and the J gene lost 0 bases, with 5 bases spanning the gap. Sequencing was performed with immunoSEQ multiplex PCR; in TCRdb, only in-frame clones are kept and a portion is missing. The data hold about 180,000 clones, with under 90% observed a single time. This chain uses TRBV4-1 with TRBJ2-4, with D hard to call. Sequenced sample: peripheral blood. This TCR derives from a human donor in a cohort sampled during active COVID-19. The CDR3 is CASSQPVAKNIQYF. CDR3 nucleotides: TGCGCCAGCAGCCAACCTGTAGCCAAAAACATTCAGTACTTC.